One TCR beta chain is described in this entry. Antigen specificity is unknown. A multiplex PCR was run with 60 Vbeta primers and 13 Jbeta primers. Clones were read by immunoSEQ multiplex PCR, and TCRdb kept only the in-frame ones, dropping some. The profile shows roughly 100,000 clones, about 15% of them singletons. Healthy individuals who donated bone marrow served as the donors. This specimen comes from a study of cytomegalovirus exposure and HLA in healthy donors. CDR1 is SGHNT and CDR2 is YYREEE in the germline V gene (reference sequence). The ends lost 6 bases at V and 7 bases at J; junction bases unmatched: 6. The length of the CDR3 is 13 residues. Findings and caveats of the study: V segments that were indistinguishable, TRBV6-2 and TRBV6-3 among them, were omitted from analysis. According to an earlier analysis, most TCR beta V segments yielded productive rearrangements about 90% or about 30% of the time.

This chain uses TRBV5-4 with TRBJ2-1; 8 nucleotides agree with TRBD2. The sample taken for sequencing was PBMCs. This receptor was obtained from a female donor in good health and CMV-seronegative. The CDR3 DNA reads TGTGCCAGCAACGGGAGGGCCGAGAATGAGCAGTTCTTC. As protein: CASNGRAENEQFF.